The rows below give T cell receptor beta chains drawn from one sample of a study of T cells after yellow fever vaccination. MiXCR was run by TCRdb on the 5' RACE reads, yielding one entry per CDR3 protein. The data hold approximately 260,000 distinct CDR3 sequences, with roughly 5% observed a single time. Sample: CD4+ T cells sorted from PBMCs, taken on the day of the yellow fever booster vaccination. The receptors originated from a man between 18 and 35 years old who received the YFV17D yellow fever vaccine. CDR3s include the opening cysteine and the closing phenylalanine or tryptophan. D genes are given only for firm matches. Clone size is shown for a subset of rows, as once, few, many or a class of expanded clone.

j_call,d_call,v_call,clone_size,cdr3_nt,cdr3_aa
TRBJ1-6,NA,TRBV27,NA,TGTGCCAGCAGTTTAAGTGGGACGGCAGATTCACCCCTCCACTTT,CASSLSGTADSPLHF
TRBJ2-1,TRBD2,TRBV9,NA,TGTGCCAGCAGCGTAGGGAGCGCGGGGGGCTGGAATGAGCAGTTCTTC,CASSVGSAGGWNEQFF
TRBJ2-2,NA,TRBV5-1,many,TGCGCCAGCAGCTTGGAAGGGAACACCGGGGAGCTGTTTTTT,CASSLEGNTGELFF
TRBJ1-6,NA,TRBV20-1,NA,TGCAGTGCTAGGGGGTCGGGGAATTCACCCCTCCACTTT,CSARGSGNSPLHF
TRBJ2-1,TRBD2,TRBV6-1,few,TGTGCCAGCAAGGGGGGAGCGGGGGTGCACAATGAGCAGTTCTTC,CASKGGAGVHNEQFF
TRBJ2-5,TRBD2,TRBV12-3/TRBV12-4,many,TGTGCCAGCAGTTCTAACAGCGGGGGCCAAGAGACCCAGTACTTC,CASSSNSGGQETQYF
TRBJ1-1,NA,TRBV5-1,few,TGCGCCAGCAGCTTAGGTGGAAGGCCTGACACTGAAGCTTTCTTT,CASSLGGRPDTEAFF
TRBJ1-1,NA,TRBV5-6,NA,TGTGCCAGCAGCTCCCGGGGGCTGGGGGGGACTGAAGCTTTCTTT,CASSSRGLGGTEAFF
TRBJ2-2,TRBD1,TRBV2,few,TGTGCCAGCAGTAGGCCATGGACAGGGGGCTCTTTCAACACCGGGGAGCTGTTTTTT,CASSRPWTGGSFNTGELFF
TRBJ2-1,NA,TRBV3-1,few,TGTGCCAGCAGCGACGGAACTCTCTACAATGAGCAGTTCTTC,CASSDGTLYNEQFF
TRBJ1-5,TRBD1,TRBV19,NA,TGTGCCAGTAGAGGCAGGGGGTGGGGTAGCAATCAGCCCCAGCATTTT,CASRGRGWGSNQPQHF
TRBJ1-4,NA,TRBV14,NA,TGTGCCAGCAGCCATACAGGATCAACTAATGAAAAACTGTTTTTT,CASSHTGSTNEKLFF
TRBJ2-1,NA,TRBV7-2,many,TGTGCCAGCAGCTTGCCCGCTTCCTACAATGAGCAGTTCTTC,CASSLPASYNEQFF
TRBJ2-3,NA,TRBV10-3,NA,TGTGCCACCAAGGGGGGGACGACAGATACGCAGTATTTT,CATKGGTTDTQYF
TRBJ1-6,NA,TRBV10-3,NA,TGTGCCATCAGTGCCCGGACCCCCGGGGATTCACCCCTCCACTTT,CAISARTPGDSPLHF